The 10 T cell receptor beta chains below were found in one sample sequenced in a study of blood T cells in healthy people across ages. Through a sample-barcoded 5' primer and a J-beta primer mix, a second PCR was run for roughly 7 to 11 cycles. A single record per CDR3 protein comes from TCRdb applying MiXCR to the 5' RACE reads. The sample lists around 800,000 distinct CDR3 sequences; approximately 65% were seen once. The sample taken for sequencing was blood. The receptor source for this set is a man aged 25-40 years in good health.

In this sample, this clonotype turned up a few times. This chain joins TRBV5-1 and TRBJ2-2; D possibly matches TRBD1 or TRBD2 (5 bases each). The CDR3 runs 14 residues. Trimming removed 5 bases from V and 2 bases from J, with 10 bases in between. Germline V CDR1 and CDR2: SGHRS, YFSETQ. CDR3: CASRPRDNTGELFF. The CDR3 coding sequence is TGCGCCAGCAGGCCAAGGGACAACACCGGGGAGCTGTTTTTT.

J is TRBJ1-5 and V is TRBV10-3; tentative D call: TRBD1 (5 bases). This CDR3 is built from 12 residues. From germline, CDR1 is ENHRY and CDR2 SYGVKD. The V end was cut by 10 bases, the J end by 11 bases, with 18 bases between. Here the CDR3 reads CASGTAGGTQHF. DNA of the CDR3: TGTGCCAGTGGGACGGCCGGGGGGACCCAGCATTTT.

This clonotype has just a few counts. Here the CDR3 DNA reads TGTGCCAGCAGCGTAGACAGGGTAAGACCGAACTATGGCTACACCTTC. Residues: CASSVDRVRPNYGYTF. The chain joins TRBV9 to TRBJ1-2; D perhaps matches TRBD1 (6 bases). The germline CDR1 and CDR2 sequences are SGDLS and YYNGEE. This CDR3 has 16 residues. V lost 0 bases and J 2 bases, leaving 14 bases between the germline ends.

This chain joins TRBV5-1 and TRBJ2-1, with 9 positions matching TRBD1. Germline CDR1 and CDR2: SGHRS and YFSETQ. The CDR3 has 16 amino acids. V gave up 2 bases and J gave up 2 bases; unmatched junction bases: 5. CDR3 DNA sequence: TGCGCCAGCAGCTTTATACAGGGGGCGGCCTACAATGAGCAGTTCTTC. This translates into CASSFIQGAAYNEQFF.

The gene calls are TRBV20-1 and TRBJ1-5; D is unclear. The CDR3 spans 12 residues. Trimming took off 3 bases at V and 9 bases at J, with 12 bases between the two ends. The V gene's germline CDR1 is DFQATT and CDR2 SNEGSKA (reference sequence). CDR3 sequence: CSAREGPGPQHF. DNA for the CDR3: TGCAGTGCTAGGGAGGGCCCGGGGCCCCAGCATTTT.

The J gene is TRBJ2-7, the V gene TRBV6-6; D might be TRBD2 (5 bases). Trimming left V 2 bases short and J 4 bases short, with 18 bases between. The CDR3 length is 16 residues. Germline assignment: CDR1 MNHNY and CDR2 SVGAGI (reference sequence). CDR3 sequence reads: CASSYKEAARSYEQYF. The CDR3 bases are TGTGCCAGCAGTTACAAGGAGGCTGCCCGATCTTACGAGCAGTACTTC.

The chain links TRBV28 to TRBJ2-4; D is unresolved. Trimming removed 6 bases from V and 3 bases from J, with 6 bases in between. The CDR3 is 12 amino acids. Germline CDR1 MDHEN, CDR2 SYDVKM. The CDR3 sequence is CASRSVKNIQYF. The CDR3 DNA reads TGTGCCAGCAGGTCGGTCAAAAACATTCAGTACTTC. Complete variable domain (other parts from reference TRBV28 and TRBJ2-4): DVKVTQSSRYLVKRTGEKVFLECVQDMDHENMFWYRQDPGLGLRLIYFSYDVKMKEKGDIPEGYSVSREKKERFSLILESASTNQTSMYLCASRSVKNIQYFGAGTRLSVL.

This clonotype was counted at least ten times. V gene TRBV7-2 combines with J gene TRBJ2-7; a weak D match, TRBD1 (6 bases). This CDR3 region has 14 residues. Germline V gene sequence: CDR1 SGHTA, CDR2 FQGNSA. V was clipped by 6 bases and J by 1 base, with 13 bases between them. The CDR3 loop reads CASRPSRGSYEQYF. As DNA, the CDR3 is TGTGCCAGCAGACCTAGCAGGGGTTCCTACGAGCAGTACTTC. The whole variable domain, filled in from reference TRBV7-2 and TRBJ2-7, reads GAGVSQSPSNKVTEKGKDVELRCDPISGHTALYWYRQSLGQGLEFLIYFQGNSAPDKSGLPSDRFSAERTGGSVSTLTIQRTQQEDSAVYLCASRPSRGSYEQYFGPGTRLTVT.

This chain uses TRBV7-2 with TRBJ2-5; 8 positions agree with TRBD2. Germline CDR1 and CDR2: SGHTA and FQGNSA. The V and J ends lost 3 bases and 2 bases, in that order; junction bases with no gene match: 5. This CDR3 has 15 amino acids. CDR3 nucleotide sequence: TGTGCCAGCAGCTTCCTAGCGGGCTTACAAGAGACCCAGTACTTC. It encodes CASSFLAGLQETQYF.

This clonotype was seen a few times. V usage is TRBV20-1 and J usage is TRBJ2-5; TRBD2 might be the D (6 bases). CDR1 DFQATT and CDR2 SNEGSKA come from the germline V gene (reference sequence). This CDR3 is built from 14 residues. The V gene lost 1 base and the J gene lost 5 bases, with 14 bases spanning the gap. CDR3 coding DNA: TGCAGTGCTAGAGCTTCGGGGGATAGGGAGACCCAGTACTTC. Protein: CSARASGDRETQYF.